These T cell receptor beta chains were read from a single sample in a study of shared clonotypes between healthy human individuals. Produced via immunoSEQ multiplex PCR; TCRdb's table is partial and in-frame only. This table holds 90,000 to 150,000 clones, around 68% found once. The sequenced sample consisted of memory CD8+ T cells sorted from blood. Source of these receptors: a woman in her 30s in good health. Each CDR3 is given with its conserved first and last residue. The order of the fields is clone size, V gene, J gene, D gene, CDR3 protein, CDR3 DNA. The D gene is left open where the match is weak. Part of the rows lack a size; the others show once, few, many or a class for expanded clones.

-	TRBV7-9	TRBJ2-7	-	CASSLGSGWEQYF	TGTGCCAGCAGCTTAGGATCGGGATGGGAGCAGTACTTC
-	TRBV25-1	TRBJ2-7	-	CASSESPDREYEQYF	TGTGCCAGCAGTGAATCTCCTGACAGAGAATACGAGCAGTACTTC
few	TRBV5-1	TRBJ2-3	-	CASSGSAGDTQYF	TGCGCCAGCAGCGGGAGTGCTGGAGATACGCAGTATTTT
medium-sized	TRBV15	TRBJ2-3	TRBD1	CATSGTGVADTQYF	TGTGCCACATCCGGGACAGGGGTGGCAGATACGCAGTATTTT
-	TRBV11-2	TRBJ2-7	-	CASSLVPGPYEQYF	TGTGCCAGCAGCTTAGTTCCAGGGCCCTACGAGCAGTACTTC
-	TRBV15	TRBJ2-6	-	CATSDGRELNVLTF	TGTGCCACCTCGGACGGTCGGGAACTCAACGTCCTGACTTTC
-	TRBV28	TRBJ2-6	-	CASSPAWANVLTF	TGTGCCAGCAGCCCGGCTTGGGCCAACGTCCTGACTTTC
-	TRBV30	TRBJ1-2	-	CAWSGGLRLTF	TGTGCCTGGAGTGGGGGACTACGACTCACCTTC
-	TRBV30	TRBJ2-2	-	CAWRPGTGDAGELFF	TGTGCCTGGAGACCAGGGACCGGGGACGCCGGGGAGCTGTTTTTT
once	TRBV5-4	TRBJ1-2	-	CASSLLRGGLRFYGYTF	TGTGCCAGCAGCCTCCTACGGGGGGGCCTACGATTCTATGGCTACACCTTC
many	TRBV4-2	TRBJ2-1	TRBD2	CASSQDLAGGRYNEQFF	TGTGCCAGCAGCCAAGATCTAGCGGGAGGGCGATACAATGAGCAGTTCTTC